This T cell receptor beta chain was obtained from a study of CD8 T cells in Susac syndrome. RNA in amounts of roughly 0.5 to 1 ug was reverse transcribed with random hexamers. TCRdb itself ran the immunoSEQ multiplex PCR reads through MiXCR, one entry per CDR3 protein. This sample has roughly 150,000 distinct CDR3 sequences, with roughly 95% found just once. This clonotype was detected a few times. The CDR3 runs to 14 residues. The germline V gene has CDR1 SGDLS and CDR2 YYNGEE. J gave up 2 bases and V 3 bases, and 4 bases lay outside the gene matches. CD8+ and CD4+ T cells from blood underwent TCR beta sequencing.

The sequencing sample was made of CD4+ T cells from PBMCs. The sequence derives from a human donor with Susac syndrome. The chain employs TRBV9 and TRBJ2-7, with 8 bases identical to TRBD2. This CDR3 reads CASSASGGAYEQYF. The CDR3 nucleotides are TGTGCCAGCAGCGCCTCGGGGGGGGCCTACGAGCAGTACTTC.